This T cell receptor (beta chain) emerged from a study of CXCR3-negative and CXCR3-positive naive CD8 T cells. Study conclusions and caveats: It was found that naive subsets had comparable surface CD5, and TCR strength was inferred from TRB CDR3 properties. Naive CXCR3-positive and CXCR3-negative cells shared TRBV-TRBJ usage; memory cells diverged. In CXCR3-positive naive cells, the TRB CDR3s were more hydrophobic than in CXCR3-negative naive cells.

This CDR3 has 14 residues. Germline lookup yields CDR1 SGHKS and CDR2 YYEKEE (reference sequence). Researchers reported sorting every CD8+ T cell subset in triplicate, 300,000 to 350,000 cells per sort. Details on this clonotype: What it binds is unknown.

Libraries were UMI-labeled 5' RACE TRB cDNA. Following a re-call of the 5' RACE reads, TCRdb has one entry per CDR3 protein and lacks DNA. Across more than 45,000 distinct CDR3 sequences, the top ten clones capture 0.42% of the sample. The V and J genes are TRBV5-5 and TRBJ2-7; TCRdb calls TRBD1, which cannot be checked without DNA. This sequence was found in a human donor in good health. Some clones in this sample may be carry-over from other donors' samples. Sequencing was done on a sample of naive CXCR3- CD8+ T cells from blood. Stated subset: CD45RO-CCR7+CD27+CD95- naive CD8+ T cells lacking CXCR3 (TNR3-). CDR3: CASSFKTGEFEQYF.